Given below is one T cell receptor (beta chain) in context. This entry belongs to a study of lymphopenia after photon versus proton radiotherapy. Clones were sequenced by immunoSEQ multiplex PCR, and TCRdb holds only the in-frame ones, with some missing. There are 25,000 to 30,000 clones in the sample; approximately 87% occur only once, and approximately 50% lies in the top ten. This CDR3 has 17 amino acids. CDR1 and CDR2 from the germline V gene are MGHRA and YSYEKL. With V trimmed by 6 bases and J by 4 bases, 14 bases remained unmatched. The sequence derives from a woman aged 55 to 70 with cholangiocarcinoma. Some clones in this sample may be carry-over from other donors' samples. This chain uses TRBV4-1 with TRBJ2-3, with 9 bases identical to TRBD2. The sample was peripheral blood, taken from a patient treated with proton-based radiotherapy. In nucleotides, the CDR3 is TGCGCCAGCAGTAAAAGTACGGCGGGGGGGCCGGCAGATACGCAGTATTTT. This gives the protein CASSKSTAGGPADTQYF.